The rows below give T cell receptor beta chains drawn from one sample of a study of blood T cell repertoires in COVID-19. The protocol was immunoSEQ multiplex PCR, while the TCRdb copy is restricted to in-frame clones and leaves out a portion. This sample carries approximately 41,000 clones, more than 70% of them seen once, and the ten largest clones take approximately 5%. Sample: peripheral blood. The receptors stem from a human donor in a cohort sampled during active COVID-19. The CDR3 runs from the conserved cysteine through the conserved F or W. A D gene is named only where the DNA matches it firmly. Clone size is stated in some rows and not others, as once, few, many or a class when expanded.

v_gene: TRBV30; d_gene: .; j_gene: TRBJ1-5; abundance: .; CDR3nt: TGTGCCTGGAGCCCTGCGGGGCGGAAGCCCCAGCATTTT; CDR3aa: CAWSPAGRKPQHF
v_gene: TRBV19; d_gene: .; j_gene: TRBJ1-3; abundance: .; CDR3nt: TGTGCCAGTAGTACAGATCGCTCTGGAAACACCATATATTTT; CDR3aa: CASSTDRSGNTIYF
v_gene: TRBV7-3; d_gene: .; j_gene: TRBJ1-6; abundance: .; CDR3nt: TGTGCCAGCAGCTTAGACGGGGAGCGAGGTTCACCCCTCCACTTT; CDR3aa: CASSLDGERGSPLHF
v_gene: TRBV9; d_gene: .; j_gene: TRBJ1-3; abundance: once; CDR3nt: TGTGCCAGCAGCTCGGGGGATGGAAACACCATATATTTT; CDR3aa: CASSSGDGNTIYF
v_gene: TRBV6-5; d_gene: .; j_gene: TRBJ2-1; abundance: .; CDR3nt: TGTGCCAGCGGCCGACGGCGGCAGGGGGGTAATGAGCAGTTCTTC; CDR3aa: CASGRRRQGGNEQFF
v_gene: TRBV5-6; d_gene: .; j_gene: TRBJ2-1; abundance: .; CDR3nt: TGTGCCAGCAGCTTGCGGGTATTATACAATGAGCAGTTCTTC; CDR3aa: CASSLRVLYNEQFF
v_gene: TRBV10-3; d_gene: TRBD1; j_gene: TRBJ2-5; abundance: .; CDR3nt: TGTGCCATCAGTGAGTCGACATTTACGGGACAGGGGGCGCCTGAGACCCAGTACTTC; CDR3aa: CAISESTFTGQGAPETQYF
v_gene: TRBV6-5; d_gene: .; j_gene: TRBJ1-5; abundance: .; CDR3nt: TGTGCCAGCAGGGCTGAAACGTGGCAGCCCCAGCATTTT; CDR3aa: CASRAETWQPQHF
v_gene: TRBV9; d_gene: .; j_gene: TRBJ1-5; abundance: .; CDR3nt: TGTGCCAGCAGCCCAGGGACCGGCGGGGATAGCAATCAGCCCCAGCATTTT; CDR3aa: CASSPGTGGDSNQPQHF
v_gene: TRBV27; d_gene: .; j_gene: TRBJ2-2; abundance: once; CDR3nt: TGTGCCAGTTCAAAGGCGGGTCTCTACAGGGAGCTGTTTTTT; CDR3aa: CASSKAGLYRELFF
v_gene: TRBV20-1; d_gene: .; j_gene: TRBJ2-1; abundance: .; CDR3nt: TGCAGTGCTAGAGGGAGCAATGAGCAGTTCTTC; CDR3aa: CSARGSNEQFF
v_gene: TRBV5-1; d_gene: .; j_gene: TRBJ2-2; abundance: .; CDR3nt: TGCGCCAGCAGCTTGGTTTCAGGGTGGTCCGGGGAGCTGTTTTTT; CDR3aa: CASSLVSGWSGELFF
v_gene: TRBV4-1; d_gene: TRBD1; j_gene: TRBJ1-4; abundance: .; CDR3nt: TGCGCCAGCAGCCATCCGACAGGGGGGAGGTCAGGCGAAAAACTGTTTTTT; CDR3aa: CASSHPTGGRSGEKLFF
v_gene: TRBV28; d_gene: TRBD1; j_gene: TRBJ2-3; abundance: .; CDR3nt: TGTGCCAGCAGTCCCCGGGACAGGGAAGTCACAGATACGCAGTATTTT; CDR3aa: CASSPRDREVTDTQYF
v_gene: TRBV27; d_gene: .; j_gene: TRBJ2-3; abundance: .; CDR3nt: TGTGCCAGCAAAACAGGGAGGGGCACAGATACGCAGTATTTT; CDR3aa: CASKTGRGTDTQYF
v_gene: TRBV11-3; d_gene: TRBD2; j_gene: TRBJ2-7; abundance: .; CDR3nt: TGTGCCAGCAGCGAATTAGCGGGAGAGCGCAACGAGCAGTACTTC; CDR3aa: CASSELAGERNEQYF
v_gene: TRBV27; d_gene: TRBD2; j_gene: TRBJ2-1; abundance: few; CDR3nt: TGTGCCAGCAGTGCGGGGGGAAGTGTGGAGCAGTTCTTC; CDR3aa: CASSAGGSVEQFF
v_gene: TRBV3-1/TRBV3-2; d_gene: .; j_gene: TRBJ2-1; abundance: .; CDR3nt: TGTGCCAGCAGCCAAGAGGAGAACCTTCCGTTCTTC; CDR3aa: CASSQEENLPFF
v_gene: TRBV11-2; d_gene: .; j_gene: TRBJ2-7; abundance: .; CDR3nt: TGTGCCAGCAGCGTCGTTCACGAGCAGTACTTC; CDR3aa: CASSVVHEQYF